This T cell receptor beta chain derives from a study of T cell responses to AZD1222 COVID-19 vaccine. Notes on the study in general: Clonal diversity may have been underestimated, and the donors were mostly white British, with more females than males. There were vaccine-associated CD4 TCRs across spike, dominant at 160-218 and 743-854.

Assay: immunoSEQ multiplex PCR; the TCRdb copy retains only in-frame clones and omits some. This sample yields 150,000 or so clones, of which less than 95% are seen a single time; approximately 6.3% belongs to the top ten. The CDR3 contains 15 residues. The germline V and J ends were trimmed by 4 bases and 0 bases, with 11 bases remaining between them. Looked up from germline, CDR1 is LNHDA and CDR2 is SQIVND (reference sequence). As to this clone: Its antigen is unidentified.

This material consisted of peripheral blood, taken 28 days after the second AZD1222 dose. The clonotype was recovered from an adult who received the AZD1222 COVID-19 vaccine. The rearrangement uses TRBV19 and TRBJ2-3, with unresolved D. For the CDR3, the DNA is TGTGCCAGTAGTAACGCGGCCTTTAGCACAGATACGCAGTATTTT. Translation gives CASSNAAFSTDTQYF.